A selection of T cell receptor beta chains follows, all from one sample in a study of blood T cell repertoires in COVID-19. The table came from immunoSEQ multiplex PCR; TCRdb's copy has only in-frame clones and leaves some out. This table has some 150,000 clones, approximately 88% appearing once. The sequenced sample was peripheral blood. The receptors originated from a woman in her fifties or sixties with acute or convalescent COVID-19. Both conserved end residues are part of each CDR3. Fields, in order: CDR3 length, clone size, J gene, V gene, D gene, CDR3 protein. The D gene is left open where the match is weak. A clone size is listed for some rows: how often the clone was seen (once, few, many), or a class if it is expanded.

cdr3_length: 13; clone_size: NA; j_call: TRBJ1-3; v_call: TRBV29-1; d_call: NA; cdr3_aa: CSVVGDRGNTIYF
cdr3_length: 15; clone_size: NA; j_call: TRBJ1-2; v_call: TRBV7-2; d_call: NA; cdr3_aa: CASSLQDRSNYGYTF
cdr3_length: 17; clone_size: NA; j_call: TRBJ2-1; v_call: TRBV3-1/TRBV3-2; d_call: NA; cdr3_aa: CASSPRRMGQPYNEQFF
cdr3_length: 15; clone_size: NA; j_call: TRBJ2-1; v_call: TRBV19; d_call: NA; cdr3_aa: CASSDQGLQVSEQFF
cdr3_length: 13; clone_size: NA; j_call: TRBJ1-6; v_call: TRBV18; d_call: NA; cdr3_aa: CASSPSPSSPLHF
cdr3_length: 15; clone_size: NA; j_call: TRBJ2-5; v_call: TRBV11-3; d_call: TRBD1; cdr3_aa: CASSLGQGYQETQYF
cdr3_length: 17; clone_size: NA; j_call: TRBJ1-3; v_call: TRBV21-1; d_call: NA; cdr3_aa: CASTLLREVGPGNTIYF
cdr3_length: 15; clone_size: NA; j_call: TRBJ1-2; v_call: TRBV24-1; d_call: TRBD1; cdr3_aa: CATIQGQTGCYGYTF
cdr3_length: 15; clone_size: NA; j_call: TRBJ1-5; v_call: TRBV7-2; d_call: TRBD1; cdr3_aa: CASSLGQGTYQPQHF
cdr3_length: 16; clone_size: NA; j_call: TRBJ2-3; v_call: TRBV5-4; d_call: NA; cdr3_aa: CASSPRASLGLDTQYF
cdr3_length: 16; clone_size: once; j_call: TRBJ1-2; v_call: TRBV2; d_call: NA; cdr3_aa: CASSEAPDSLPYGYTF
cdr3_length: 15; clone_size: NA; j_call: TRBJ2-5; v_call: TRBV7-2; d_call: NA; cdr3_aa: CASSLGRGAQETQYF
cdr3_length: 14; clone_size: NA; j_call: TRBJ2-4; v_call: TRBV12-5; d_call: TRBD1; cdr3_aa: CASGSSTGGLIQYF
cdr3_length: 16; clone_size: NA; j_call: TRBJ2-2; v_call: TRBV30; d_call: TRBD2; cdr3_aa: CAWRGGLAGGTGELFF
cdr3_length: 14; clone_size: NA; j_call: TRBJ1-6; v_call: TRBV4-3; d_call: TRBD1; cdr3_aa: CASSVQTGNSPLHF
cdr3_length: 15; clone_size: NA; j_call: TRBJ1-1; v_call: TRBV4-3; d_call: NA; cdr3_aa: CASSQGALAYTEAFF
cdr3_length: 15; clone_size: NA; j_call: TRBJ2-7; v_call: TRBV5-1; d_call: TRBD1; cdr3_aa: CASSLGGSGGYEQYF
cdr3_length: 15; clone_size: once; j_call: TRBJ2-1; v_call: TRBV6-5; d_call: TRBD2; cdr3_aa: CASSYGEGPYNEQFF
cdr3_length: 14; clone_size: NA; j_call: TRBJ1-2; v_call: TRBV11-2; d_call: NA; cdr3_aa: CASSLSTANYGYTF
cdr3_length: 17; clone_size: once; j_call: TRBJ1-2; v_call: TRBV7-2; d_call: TRBD1; cdr3_aa: CASSPYSTGGLRDGYTF
cdr3_length: 18; clone_size: NA; j_call: TRBJ2-1; v_call: TRBV14; d_call: NA; cdr3_aa: CASSHLGRWPFPSCEQFF
cdr3_length: 15; clone_size: NA; j_call: TRBJ1-2; v_call: TRBV4-1; d_call: NA; cdr3_aa: CASSQEPGSSYGYTF
cdr3_length: 15; clone_size: NA; j_call: TRBJ2-1; v_call: TRBV19; d_call: NA; cdr3_aa: CASSIGAHTVNEQFF
cdr3_length: 13; clone_size: NA; j_call: TRBJ2-7; v_call: TRBV6-2/TRBV6-3; d_call: NA; cdr3_aa: CASSYGESYEQYF
cdr3_length: 14; clone_size: NA; j_call: TRBJ2-4; v_call: TRBV13; d_call: NA; cdr3_aa: CASSSGVVGNIQYF
cdr3_length: 17; clone_size: NA; j_call: TRBJ1-2; v_call: TRBV3-1/TRBV3-2; d_call: TRBD1; cdr3_aa: CASSQGTGGPGSHGYTF
cdr3_length: 16; clone_size: NA; j_call: TRBJ2-1; v_call: TRBV6-5; d_call: NA; cdr3_aa: CASSYSGGASYNEQFF
cdr3_length: 13; clone_size: NA; j_call: TRBJ1-1; v_call: TRBV7-9; d_call: NA; cdr3_aa: CASSINRETEAFF
cdr3_length: 16; clone_size: once; j_call: TRBJ1-6; v_call: TRBV19; d_call: NA; cdr3_aa: CASTTVPGGYNSPLHF
cdr3_length: 17; clone_size: once; j_call: TRBJ1-2; v_call: TRBV23-1; d_call: NA; cdr3_aa: CASSQSWGPKGMDGYTF
cdr3_length: 16; clone_size: NA; j_call: TRBJ1-4; v_call: TRBV5-4; d_call: TRBD1; cdr3_aa: CASTLTTGVGNEKLFF
cdr3_length: 17; clone_size: NA; j_call: TRBJ2-3; v_call: TRBV3-1/TRBV3-2; d_call: TRBD2; cdr3_aa: CASSQEASGRAGDTQYF
cdr3_length: 17; clone_size: NA; j_call: TRBJ2-1; v_call: TRBV3-1/TRBV3-2; d_call: TRBD2; cdr3_aa: CASSQGTSGSSGNEQFF
cdr3_length: 17; clone_size: NA; j_call: TRBJ1-2; v_call: TRBV27; d_call: TRBD1; cdr3_aa: CASSLTRDSLLNYGYTF
cdr3_length: 18; clone_size: NA; j_call: TRBJ2-1; v_call: TRBV9; d_call: NA; cdr3_aa: CASSVDGGASHPYNEQFF
cdr3_length: 15; clone_size: NA; j_call: TRBJ2-7; v_call: TRBV5-8; d_call: TRBD1; cdr3_aa: CASSFSGTASYEQYF
cdr3_length: 16; clone_size: NA; j_call: TRBJ1-5; v_call: TRBV30; d_call: TRBD1; cdr3_aa: CAWSTPGTGPHQPQHF
cdr3_length: 15; clone_size: few; j_call: TRBJ2-2; v_call: TRBV5-1; d_call: NA; cdr3_aa: CASSPVEGAGGELFF
cdr3_length: 18; clone_size: NA; j_call: TRBJ2-3; v_call: TRBV11-2; d_call: TRBD2; cdr3_aa: CASSRDALRRGGLDTQYF
cdr3_length: 17; clone_size: NA; j_call: TRBJ2-1; v_call: TRBV18; d_call: TRBD2; cdr3_aa: CASSPGTSGITAGEQFF
cdr3_length: 16; clone_size: NA; j_call: TRBJ1-2; v_call: TRBV27; d_call: NA; cdr3_aa: CASTPGPSWDTYGYTF
cdr3_length: 14; clone_size: NA; j_call: TRBJ1-1; v_call: TRBV4-1; d_call: TRBD1; cdr3_aa: CASSLPTGRTEAFF
cdr3_length: 13; clone_size: NA; j_call: TRBJ2-7; v_call: TRBV6-2/TRBV6-3; d_call: NA; cdr3_aa: CASSRESFYEQYF
cdr3_length: 14; clone_size: NA; j_call: TRBJ2-7; v_call: TRBV7-2; d_call: TRBD2; cdr3_aa: CASSPMNAGGEQYF
cdr3_length: 14; clone_size: NA; j_call: TRBJ1-5; v_call: TRBV19; d_call: NA; cdr3_aa: CASSFAGGNQPQHF